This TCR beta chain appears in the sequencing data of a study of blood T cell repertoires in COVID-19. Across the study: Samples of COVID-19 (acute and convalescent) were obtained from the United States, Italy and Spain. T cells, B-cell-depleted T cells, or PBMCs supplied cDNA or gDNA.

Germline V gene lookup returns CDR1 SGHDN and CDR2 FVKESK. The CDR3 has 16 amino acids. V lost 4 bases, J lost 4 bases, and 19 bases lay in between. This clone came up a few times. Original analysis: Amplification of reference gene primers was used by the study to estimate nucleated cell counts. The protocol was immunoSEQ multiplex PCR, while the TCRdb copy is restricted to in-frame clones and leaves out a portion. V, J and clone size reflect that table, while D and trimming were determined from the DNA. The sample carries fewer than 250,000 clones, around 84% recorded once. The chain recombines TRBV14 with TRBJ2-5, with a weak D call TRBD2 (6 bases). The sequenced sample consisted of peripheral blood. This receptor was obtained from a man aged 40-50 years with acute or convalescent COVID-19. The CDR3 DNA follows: TGTGCCAGCAGCCTTTGGAGGGGCGTAGGTGCAGAGACCCAGTACTTC. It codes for CASSLWRGVGAETQYF.